The 32 T cell receptor beta chains in this list originate from one sample, sequenced in a study of T cell responses to AZD1222 COVID-19 vaccine. Assay used: immunoSEQ multiplex PCR; TCRdb lists only in-frame clones, some missing. The top ten hold approximately 8% of the sample, which has some 120,000 clones, 88% seen once. Material: peripheral blood, obtained on day 0 of AZD1222 vaccination. The receptors originated from an adult in good health.

The rearrangement uses TRBV19 and TRBJ1-1, with D perhaps matching TRBD1 (5 bases). CDR1 is LNHDA and CDR2 is SQIVND in the germline V gene (reference sequence). Trimming left V 4 bases short and J 6 bases short, with 12 bases between. CDR3 length equals 13 residues. CDR3 residues: CASSNRQPAEAFF. The CDR3 coding sequence is TGTGCCAGTAGTAACCGACAGCCTGCTGAAGCTTTCTTT.

The V gene is TRBV10-2, the J gene TRBJ2-7; no clear D gene. CDR1 WSHSY and CDR2 SAAADI come from the germline V gene. Trimming removed 6 bases at V and 5 bases at J, with 11 bases between. This CDR3 comprises 12 residues. The CDR3 is CASSPVSHEQYF. For the CDR3, the DNA is TGCGCCAGCAGCCCAGTTTCCCACGAGCAGTACTTC.

CDR3 protein: CASSSGTSARITYEQYF. As DNA, the CDR3 is TGTGCCAGCAGTTCCGGGACTAGCGCGCGTATCACCTACGAGCAGTACTTC. The V and J genes are TRBV6-2 or TRBV6-3 and TRBJ2-7, with 10 bases identical to TRBD2. Unmatched junction bases numbered 11, after V lost 4 bases and J lost 2 bases. The germline V gene encodes CDR1 MNHEY and CDR2 SVGEGT. The CDR3 consists of 17 residues.

This rearrangement joins TRBV7-9 to TRBJ2-7; D may be TRBD2 (6 bases). CDR1 is SEHNR, CDR2 FQNEAQ, per germline (reference sequence). Trimming took 1 base from V and 7 from J, leaving 11 bases between them. The CDR3 has 13 amino acids. The chain's CDR3 is CASSLGREREQYF. The DNA of the CDR3 is TGTGCCAGCAGCTTAGGGCGGGAACGGGAGCAGTACTTC.

The chain combines TRBV28 with TRBJ2-7, with 7 bases aligning to TRBD1. CDR1 MDHEN and CDR2 SYDVKM come from the germline V gene. The length of the CDR3 is 16 residues. V lost 1 base, J lost 2 bases, and 8 bases stayed unmatched. The DNA of the CDR3 is TGTGCCAGCAGTTTATTAGGGGGCTCCCCCCCCTACGAGCAGTACTTC. Residues: CASSLLGGSPPYEQYF.

The rearrangement joins TRBV19 to TRBJ2-2, with 9 bases identical to TRBD1. J was trimmed by 6 bases and V by 4 bases; bases with no gene match: 3. The germline CDR1 and CDR2 sequences are LNHDA and SQIVND (reference sequence). CDR3 size: 14 residues. This CDR3 is CASSKRQGAGELFF. CDR3 sequence (DNA): TGTGCCAGTAGTAAAAGACAGGGGGCCGGGGAGCTGTTTTTT.

The V and J genes are TRBV29-1 and TRBJ1-1; a possible D gene is TRBD1 (5 bases). V lost 5 bases and J lost 0, with 16 bases in between. Germline V gene data show CDR1 as SQVTM and CDR2 as ANQGSEA. This CDR3 comprises 15 residues. The CDR3 is CSVRGGELLNTEAFF. The CDR3 region has the DNA TGCAGCGTTCGGGGAGGGGAGTTACTGAACACTGAAGCTTTCTTT. Full variable domain (missing parts from reference TRBV29-1 and TRBJ1-1): SAVISQKPSRDICQRGTSLTIQCQVDSQVTMMFWYRQQPGQSLTLIATANQGSEATYESGFVIDKFPISRPNLTFSTLTVSNMSPEDSSIYLCSVRGGELLNTEAFFGQGTRLTVV.

The chain carries TRBV20-1 and TRBJ1-1; 7 positions match TRBD1. Germline V CDR1 and CDR2: DFQATT, SNEGSKA (reference sequence). Unmatched junction bases numbered 7, after V lost 6 bases and J lost 9 bases. The CDR3 covers 11 residues. CDR3 sequence reads: CSARQGMKAFF. The CDR3 nucleotides read TGCAGTGCGAGACAGGGAATGAAAGCTTTCTTT.

The rearrangement links TRBV2 to TRBJ1-2; TRBD1 aligns across 7 bases. The germline V gene encodes CDR1 SNHLY and CDR2 FYNNEI. This CDR3 has 15 residues. The J segment lost 4 bases and the V segment lost 4 bases, leaving 9 bases of the junction unmatched. CDR3: CASSVRQGGSYGYTF. CDR3 nucleotide sequence: TGTGCCAGCAGTGTCCGACAGGGAGGAAGCTATGGCTACACCTTC.

The rearrangement uses TRBV5-3 and TRBJ2-2; 13 positions agree with TRBD2. TRBV5-3 is annotated as an ORF whose role is uncertain. V lost 4 bases and J lost 4; bases outside the gene matches: 7. CDR3 length: 17 residues. CDR3 DNA sequence: TGTGCCAGAAGCCGACCCACTAGCGGGAGGGCCACCGGGGAGCTGTTTTTT. It yields the protein CARSRPTSGRATGELFF.

The chain employs TRBV5-4 and TRBJ2-5; D call uncertain. V was pared by 1 base and J by 3 bases, with 7 bases between. The CDR3 covers 13 residues. Germline V gene sequence: CDR1 SGHNT, CDR2 YYREEE (reference sequence). The CDR3 loop is CASSLWAEETQYF. CDR3 DNA sequence: TGTGCCAGCAGCTTGTGGGCTGAAGAGACCCAGTACTTC.

The rearrangement links TRBV7-6 to TRBJ1-2; maybe TRBD1 (6 bases). This CDR3 has 16 amino acids. In germline, CDR1 is SGHVS, CDR2 FNYEAQ. The ends were cut back, 2 bases at V and 1 base at J, with 14 bases in the middle. CDR3 loop: CASSLRQGKDNYGYTF. CDR3 nucleotides: TGTGCCAGCAGCTTAAGGCAGGGGAAGGATAACTATGGCTACACCTTC.

This sequence joins TRBV19 and TRBJ1-1; possible D gene TRBD1, 6 bases. Per the germline V gene, CDR1 is LNHDA and CDR2 is SQIVND (reference sequence). The V and J ends lost 5 bases and 5 bases respectively, with 12 bases between them. This CDR3 region has 13 residues. CDR3 bases: TGTGCCAGTAGTGTCGACAGGAGTACTGAAGCTTTCTTT. Translated: CASSVDRSTEAFF.

The rearrangement joins TRBV20-1 to TRBJ1-1, with D uncertain. V dropped 7 bases and J dropped 3 bases, with 9 bases sitting between them. The CDR3 loop spans 11 amino acids. Germline CDR1 is DFQATT and CDR2 is SNEGSKA (reference sequence). CDR3 residues: CSVNGYTEAFF. DNA for the CDR3: TGCAGTGTTAACGGCTACACTGAAGCTTTCTTT.

The rearrangement uses TRBV19 and TRBJ2-7; a possible D gene is TRBD1 (6 bases). Germline lookup yields CDR1 LNHDA and CDR2 SQIVND (reference sequence). V dropped 8 bases and J dropped 7 bases, with 12 bases sitting between them. The length of the CDR3 is 11 residues. The CDR3 protein is CASSLQGEQYF. As DNA, the CDR3 is TGTGCCAGTTCTCTCCAGGGGGAGCAGTACTTC.

The chain employs TRBV7-9 and TRBJ2-3, with D hard to call. The CDR3 loop spans 13 amino acids. With 2 bases removed from V and 2 bases from J, the gap between germline ends came to 5 bases. Per germline, CDR1 SEHNR and CDR2 FQNEAQ (reference sequence). The CDR3 region is CASSLPDTDTQYF. Here the CDR3 DNA reads TGTGCCAGCAGCTTACCAGACACAGATACGCAGTATTTT.

The chain joins TRBV29-1 to TRBJ1-1; 8 bases map to TRBD1. The germline V gene has CDR1 SQVTM and CDR2 ANQGSEA. V lost 6 bases, J lost 5 bases, and 14 bases stayed unmatched. The CDR3 has 15 amino acids. The CDR3 DNA reads TGCAGCGTCCAAAGCCGGAGGACAGGGAGTACTGAAGCTTTCTTT. Protein: CSVQSRRTGSTEAFF.

The chain combines TRBV18 with TRBJ2-5; TRBD2 might be the D (6 bases). This CDR3 has 15 amino acids. From germline, CDR1 is KGHSH and CDR2 LQKENI. V was clipped by 2 bases and J by 1 base, with 11 bases between them. The CDR3 reads CASSPGSGAQETQYF. DNA of the CDR3: TGTGCCAGCTCACCAGGTAGCGGAGCCCAAGAGACCCAGTACTTC. The whole variable domain, remainder taken from reference TRBV18 and TRBJ2-5, is NAGVMQNPRHLVRRRGQEARLRCSPMKGHSHVYWYRQLPEEGLKFMVYLQKENIIDESGMPKERFSAEFPKEGPSILRIQQVVRGDSAAYFCASSPGSGAQETQYFGPGTRLLVL.

The chain employs TRBV6-5 and TRBJ2-2; D remains unclear. Germline V CDR1 and CDR2: MNHEY, SVGAGI. This CDR3 spans 15 amino acids. Trimming removed 1 base from V and 3 bases from J, with 9 bases in between. The CDR3 loop reads CASSYWRKDTGELFF. The CDR3 DNA reads TGTGCCAGCAGTTACTGGCGCAAAGACACCGGGGAGCTGTTTTTT.

The chain combines TRBV18 with TRBJ1-1, with D unclear. Looked up from germline, CDR1 is KGHSH and CDR2 is LQKENI. The ends were cut back, 3 bases at V and 1 base at J, with 6 bases in the middle. This CDR3 has 13 amino acids. CDR3 region: CASSPSQNTEAFF. CDR3 nucleotide sequence: TGTGCCAGCTCACCTTCCCAGAACACTGAAGCTTTCTTT.

The CDR3 spells CASSQNRQGLQYF. The CDR3 DNA sequence: TGTGCCAGCAGCCAAAATAGGCAAGGGTTACAGTACTTC. The chain uses TRBV3-1 (or the pseudogene TRBV3-2) and TRBJ2-7, with D unclear. V was shortened by 2 bases and J by 10 bases, with 15 bases between the two germline ends. This CDR3 spans 13 amino acids. Looked up from germline, CDR1 is LGHDT and CDR2 is YNNKEL (reference sequence).

The V call is TRBV10-2, the J call TRBJ1-1; D perhaps matches TRBD1 (6 bases). The CDR3 contains 15 residues. CDR1 WSHSY and CDR2 SAAADI come from the germline V gene. Trimming cost V 6 bases and J 3 bases, with 17 bases left between them. The CDR3 nucleotides read TGCGCCAGCAGGGTCTTCGGGGGGGCTGACACTGAAGCTTTCTTT. Translating gives CASRVFGGADTEAFF.

The V call is TRBV7-2, the J call TRBJ1-1; the D gene is possibly TRBD1 (5 bases). CDR3 length: 13 amino acids. The V gene lost 1 base and the J gene lost 11 bases, with 14 bases spanning the gap. CDR1 is SGHTA and CDR2 is FQGNSA in the germline V gene. This CDR3 reads CASSLGGGARAFF. Here the CDR3 DNA reads TGTGCCAGCAGCTTAGGCGGAGGGGCGCGGGCTTTCTTT.

This clone showed up just once. The genes are TRBV18 and TRBJ2-2; D is unresolved. V was pared by 3 bases and J by 5 bases, with 7 bases between. The CDR3 loop spans 13 amino acids. Per the germline V gene, CDR1 is KGHSH and CDR2 is LQKENI. Here the CDR3 reads CASSPTRTGELFF. The CDR3 nucleotides are TGTGCCAGCTCACCCACACGGACCGGGGAGCTGTTTTTT.

The rearrangement uses TRBV6-1 and TRBJ1-5; TRBD1 might be the D (6 bases). The V and J ends lost 3 bases and 6 bases respectively, with 21 bases between them. This CDR3 contains 17 residues. Germline-derived CDR1 and CDR2 are MNHNS and SASEGT. CDR3 region: CASSDALGGGLGQPQHF. CDR3 coding DNA: TGTGCCAGCAGTGATGCCTTAGGGGGAGGGCTCGGTCAGCCCCAGCATTTT.

The chain uses TRBV4-1 and TRBJ1-5; D is ambiguous. Per the germline V gene, CDR1 is MGHRA and CDR2 is YSYEKL. This CDR3 is 16 amino acids long. The V end lost 0 bases, the J end lost 0 bases, and 9 bases lay between the germline ends. Written as DNA, the CDR3 is TGCGCCAGCAGCCAAGACCAGACTAATAGCAATCAGCCCCAGCATTTT. Encoded protein: CASSQDQTNSNQPQHF.

This chain joins TRBV6-5 and TRBJ1-2, with D tentatively TRBD1 (5 bases). Trimming took 6 bases from V and 8 from J, leaving 19 bases between them. Germline CDR1 and CDR2: MNHEY and SVGAGI. The CDR3 is 14 residues long. CDR3 sequence: CASSSLLGTGGYTF. CDR3 bases: TGTGCCAGCAGCTCCCTTCTTGGGACCGGAGGCTACACCTTC.

A few counts support this clone. The J gene is TRBJ2-3, the V gene TRBV5-6, with D maybe TRBD2 (5 bases). This CDR3 has 11 amino acids. V was cut by 4 bases and J by 5 bases, with 5 bases left in between. Germline CDR1 SGHDT, CDR2 YYEEEE. The CDR3 loop is CASSREDTQYF. The CDR3 bases are TGTGCCAGCAGCCGGGAAGATACGCAGTATTTT.

V usage is TRBV25-1 and J usage is TRBJ1-4; 7 nucleotides line up with TRBD1. V lost 4 bases and J lost 10; bases outside the gene matches: 15. This CDR3 has 16 residues. Germline lookup yields CDR1 MGHDK and CDR2 SYGVNS. The CDR3 region is CASSAGDSSKRGKLFF. The CDR3 nucleotides read TGTGCCAGCAGTGCCGGGGACAGCTCCAAGAGAGGAAAACTGTTTTTT.

The CDR3 sequence: CASSPSGQASNQPQHF. The CDR3 DNA sequence: TGTGCCAGCTCACCAAGTGGTCAGGCCAGCAATCAGCCCCAGCATTTT. The V call is TRBV18, the J call TRBJ1-5; D gene unclear. The CDR3 is 16 amino acids. V lost 2 bases and J 1 base, leaving 12 bases between the germline ends. Germline CDR1 KGHSH, CDR2 LQKENI. Supplemented by reference TRBV18 and TRBJ1-5, the full variable domain reads NAGVMQNPRHLVRRRGQEARLRCSPMKGHSHVYWYRQLPEEGLKFMVYLQKENIIDESGMPKERFSAEFPKEGPSILRIQQVVRGDSAAYFCASSPSGQASNQPQHFGDGTRLSIL.

V and J are TRBV6-4 and TRBJ1-1, with TRBD1 identical over 9 bases. This CDR3 is 16 amino acids long. Germline values: CDR1 MRHNA, CDR2 SNTAGT. The V and J ends lost 6 bases and 4 bases, in that order; junction bases with no gene match: 12. CDR3 sequence (DNA): TGTGCCAGCAGGGAAAGAGGGACAGGGATCCGCACTGAAGCTTTCTTT. This translates into CASRERGTGIRTEAFF.

This clone has more than one count but fewer than ten. The V gene is TRBV29-1, the J gene TRBJ2-1; 7 bases are a match to TRBD1. The CDR3 extends over 14 amino acids. The V gene end was trimmed by 6 bases and the J gene end by 4 bases; junction bases not matched to a gene: 9. Per germline, CDR1 SQVTM and CDR2 ANQGSEA. For the CDR3, the DNA is TGCAGCGTAGAGGGACAGCAGGGTTACAATGAGCAGTTCTTC. As protein: CSVEGQQGYNEQFF.